One and the same sample provided the 16 T cell receptor beta chains below, sequenced in a study of CD8 T cells in ankylosing spondylitis. TCRdb itself ran the 5' RACE reads through MiXCR, one entry per CDR3 protein. The repertoire includes some 180,000 distinct CDR3 sequences, around a sixth of them detected once, and more than 3.5% sits in the top ten. Sample: blood, either unsorted or a sorted T cell fraction (not recorded which). These receptors were taken from a male donor aged 5 to 30 with ankylosing spondylitis or in good health (not recorded which).

This clonotype showed up many times. This rearrangement joins TRBV24-1 to TRBJ1-2, with D maybe TRBD1 (5 bases). Germline lookup yields CDR1 KGHDR and CDR2 SFDVKD. Trimming cost V 3 bases and J 5 bases, with 12 bases left between them. The CDR3 sequence is 14 residues long. The CDR3 sequence: CATSDATEPYGYTF. The CDR3 bases are TGTGCCACCAGTGATGCGACAGAACCATATGGCTACACCTTC.

CDR3 protein: CASSREGVGTGELFF. CDR3 DNA sequence: TGTGCCAGCTCCCGAGAAGGGGTGGGAACCGGGGAGCTGTTTTTT. V is TRBV27 and J is TRBJ2-2; D possibly corresponds to TRBD1 (5 bases). CDR1 and CDR2 from the germline V gene are MNHEY and SMNVEV (reference sequence). The CDR3 loop spans 15 amino acids. Trimming removed 8 bases from V and 5 bases from J, with 18 bases in between.

The gene calls are TRBV29-1 and TRBJ2-7; 13 nucleotides agree with TRBD2. The germline V gene encodes CDR1 SQVTM and CDR2 ANQGSEA. J was trimmed by 4 bases and V by 0 bases; bases with no gene match: 6. This CDR3 is built from 16 residues. The CDR3 region is CSVEDGLAGEFYEQYF. As DNA, the CDR3 is TGCAGCGTTGAAGACGGACTAGCGGGAGAATTTTACGAGCAGTACTTC.

This chain connects TRBV11-3 to TRBJ1-3, with 8 bases lining up with TRBD1. Germline V gene sequence: CDR1 SGHNT, CDR2 YENEEA. The CDR3 totals 14 residues. The V and J ends lost 5 bases and 4 bases, in that order; junction bases with no gene match: 4. The CDR3 nucleotides read TGTGCCAGCAGCCGGACAGGGTTCGGAAACACCATATATTTT. It codes for CASSRTGFGNTIYF.

This clonotype has a count of ten or more. The chain is built from TRBV5-1 and TRBJ1-4, with D perhaps TRBD1 (6 bases). The length of the CDR3 is 18 residues. V gave up 3 bases and J gave up 8 bases, with 26 bases separating them. Germline CDR1 and CDR2: SGHRS and YFSETQ. The CDR3 reads CASSWSEQGLPTKEKLFF. The CDR3 DNA follows: TGCGCCAGCAGCTGGTCTGAGCAGGGGCTTCCTACAAAAGAAAAACTGTTTTTT.

This chain joins TRBV7-2 and TRBJ1-6; D unresolved. The germline V gene has CDR1 SGHTA and CDR2 FQGNSA. V was clipped by 2 bases and J by 8 bases, with 7 bases between them. This CDR3 is 13 amino acids long. The CDR3 region has the DNA TGTGCCAGCAGCTTATATCAGGATTCACCCCTCCACTTT. Protein: CASSLYQDSPLHF.

This clonotype has at least ten counts. V gene TRBV5-1 combines with J gene TRBJ2-1, with D perhaps TRBD2 (5 bases). The ends were cut back, 2 bases at V and 6 bases at J, with 9 bases in the middle. The germline CDR1 and CDR2 sequences are SGHRS and YFSETQ. The CDR3 is made up of 13 amino acids. The CDR3 DNA reads as TGCGCCAGCAGCTTCGACTACGCCAATGAGCAGTTCTTC. This gives the protein CASSFDYANEQFF.

This clonotype has a handful of counts. The chain is built from TRBV4-2 and TRBJ1-6; 9 nucleotides match TRBD1. Germline V lookup: CDR1 LGHNA, CDR2 YNFKEQ. The CDR3 is made up of 16 amino acids. Trimming removed 0 bases from V and 10 bases from J; junction bases left unmatched: 7. CDR3 in DNA: TGTGCCAGCAGCCAAGACCGGGACAGGGATTACTCACCCCTCCACTTT. Amino acid sequence: CASSQDRDRDYSPLHF.

This clonotype was counted ten times or more. The V gene is TRBV2, the J gene TRBJ2-1; unclear D gene. The CDR3 contains 13 residues. Trimming took off 4 bases at V and 7 bases at J, with 11 bases between the two ends. Germline V lookup: CDR1 SNHLY, CDR2 FYNNEI. Here the CDR3 reads CASSGPGINEQFF. In DNA form, the CDR3 reads TGTGCCAGCAGTGGGCCAGGAATTAATGAGCAGTTCTTC.

This clonotype was seen repeatedly, ten times or more. The chain is built from TRBV20-1 and TRBJ2-3; TRBD2 is a possible D gene (6 bases). CDR1 DFQATT and CDR2 SNEGSKA come from the germline V gene (reference sequence). This CDR3 region has 14 residues. V shed 6 bases and J shed 1 base, with 14 bases lying between them. The DNA of the CDR3 is TGCAGTGCCCGGGGGACGGTTGGCACAGATACGCAGTATTTT. Its translation: CSARGTVGTDTQYF.

This clonotype showed up just a few times. The genes are TRBV5-5 and TRBJ2-6, with TRBD1 matching 9 bases. The CDR3 covers 16 residues. Germline CDR1 reads SGHKS; CDR2 reads YYEKEE (reference sequence). The V gene end was trimmed by 5 bases and the J gene end by 3 bases; junction bases not matched to a gene: 6. CDR3 in amino acids: CASRPNRGLGANVLTF. The CDR3 coding sequence is TGTGCCAGCAGACCGAACAGGGGGCTTGGGGCCAACGTCCTGACTTTC. The entire variable domain, with the rest obtained from reference TRBV5-5 and TRBJ2-6, is as follows: DAGVTQSPTHLIKTRGQQVTLRCSPISGHKSVSWYQQVLGQGPQFIFQYYEKEERGRGNFPDRFSARQFPNYSSELNVNALLLGDSALYLCASRPNRGLGANVLTFGAGSRLTVL.

The gene calls are TRBV4-3 and TRBJ1-6, with D unclear. The CDR3 runs 15 residues. The germline V and J ends were trimmed by 1 base and 4 bases, with 8 bases remaining between them. Germline V CDR1 and CDR2: LGHNA, YSLEER. The CDR3: CASSQVPGYNSPLHF. CDR3 nucleotide sequence: TGCGCCAGCAGCCAAGTCCCAGGATATAATTCACCCCTCCACTTT.

The sample holds many counts of this clonotype. The chain recombines TRBV18 with TRBJ2-2; possibly TRBD1 for D (6 bases). This CDR3 contains 16 residues. V was shortened by 6 bases and J by 9 bases, with 23 bases between the two germline ends. Germline loops: CDR1 KGHSH, CDR2 LQKENI. The chain's CDR3 is CASSRLDRPHGRELFF. In DNA form, the CDR3 reads TGTGCCAGCTCGCGCCTGGACAGACCTCACGGCCGGGAGCTGTTTTTT.

This clonotype was counted between two and nine times. The chain has TRBV27 and TRBJ2-7, with D perhaps TRBD1 (6 bases). The V and J ends lost 3 bases and 4 bases respectively, with 10 bases between them. Germline CDR1 MNHEY, CDR2 SMNVEV (reference sequence). The length of the CDR3 is 13 residues. For the CDR3, the DNA is TGTGCCAGCAGTTTTAGCAGGGGTTACGAGCAGTACGTC. Protein product: CASSFSRGYEQYV.

This clonotype came up many times. V usage is TRBV7-3 and J usage is TRBJ2-5; 8 bases match TRBD2. Germline V gene sequence: CDR1 SGHTA, CDR2 FQGTGA. V gave up 4 bases and J gave up 2 bases; unmatched junction bases: 15. The CDR3 extends over 18 amino acids. The CDR3 DNA is TGTGCCAGCAGCTCGAACGGGAGGGCCCTCGTGGGGCAAGAGACCCAGTACTTC. Translation: CASSSNGRALVGQETQYF.

The table lists this clonotype with a few counts. The chain recombines TRBV12-3 or TRBV12-4 with TRBJ2-5; a possible D gene is TRBD2 (5 bases). The V gene lost 5 bases and the J gene lost 0 bases, with 13 bases spanning the gap. The CDR3 extends over 15 amino acids. CDR3 region: CASSDYFSHQETQYF. CDR3 nucleotides: TGTGCCAGCAGTGACTACTTCAGCCACCAAGAGACCCAGTACTTC.